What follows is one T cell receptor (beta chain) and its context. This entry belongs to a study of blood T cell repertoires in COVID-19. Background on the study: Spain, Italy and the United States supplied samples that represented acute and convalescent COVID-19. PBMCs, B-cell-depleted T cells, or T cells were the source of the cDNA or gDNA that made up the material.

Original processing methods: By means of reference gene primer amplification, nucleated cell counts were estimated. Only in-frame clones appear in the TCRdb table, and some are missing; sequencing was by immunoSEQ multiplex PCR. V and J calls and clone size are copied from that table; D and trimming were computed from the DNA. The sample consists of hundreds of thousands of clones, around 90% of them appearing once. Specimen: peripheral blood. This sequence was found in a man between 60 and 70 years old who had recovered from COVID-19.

CDR3 DNA sequence: TGCGCCAGCAGCCAAGATCCGTTCAGCGGGAGCAACACAGATACGCAGTATTTT. The encoded protein is CASSQDPFSGSNTDTQYF. The genes are TRBV4-3 and TRBJ2-3, with 8 bases matching TRBD2. The CDR3 has 18 residues. CDR1 is LGHNA and CDR2 is YSLEER in the germline V gene. V gave up 0 bases and J gave up 2 bases; unmatched junction bases: 10.